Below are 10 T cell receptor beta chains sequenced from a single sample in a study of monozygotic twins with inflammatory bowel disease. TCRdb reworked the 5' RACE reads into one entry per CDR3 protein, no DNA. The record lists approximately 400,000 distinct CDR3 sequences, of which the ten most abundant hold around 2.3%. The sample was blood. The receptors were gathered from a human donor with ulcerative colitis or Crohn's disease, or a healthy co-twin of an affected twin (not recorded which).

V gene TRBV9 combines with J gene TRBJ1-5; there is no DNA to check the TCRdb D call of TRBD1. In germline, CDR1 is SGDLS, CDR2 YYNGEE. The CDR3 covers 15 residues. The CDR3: CASSVSGLGDQPQHF.

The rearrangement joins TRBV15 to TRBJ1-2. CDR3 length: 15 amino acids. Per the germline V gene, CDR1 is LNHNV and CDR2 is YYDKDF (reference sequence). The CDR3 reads CATSRVPKINYGYTF.

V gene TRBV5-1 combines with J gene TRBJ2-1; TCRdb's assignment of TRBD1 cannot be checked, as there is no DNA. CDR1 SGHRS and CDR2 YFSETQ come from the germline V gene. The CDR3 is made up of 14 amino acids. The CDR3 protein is CASSFDRVGNEQFF.

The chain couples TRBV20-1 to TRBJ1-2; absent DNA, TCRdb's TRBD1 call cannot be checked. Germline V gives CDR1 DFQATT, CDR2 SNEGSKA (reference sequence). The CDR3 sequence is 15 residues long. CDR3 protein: CSARERTGSPYGYTF.

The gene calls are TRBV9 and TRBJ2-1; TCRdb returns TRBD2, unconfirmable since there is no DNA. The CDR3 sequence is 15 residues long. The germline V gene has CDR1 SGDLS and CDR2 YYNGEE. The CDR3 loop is CASSVAGGPRNEQFF.

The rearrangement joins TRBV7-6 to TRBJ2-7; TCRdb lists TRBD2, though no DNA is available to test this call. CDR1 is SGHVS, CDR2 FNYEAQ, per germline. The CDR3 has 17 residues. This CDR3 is CASSLGWGGTPPYEQYF.

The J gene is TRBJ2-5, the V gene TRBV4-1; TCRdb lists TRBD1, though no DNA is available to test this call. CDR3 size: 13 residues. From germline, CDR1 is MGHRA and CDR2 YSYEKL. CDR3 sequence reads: CASSQGRVETQYF.

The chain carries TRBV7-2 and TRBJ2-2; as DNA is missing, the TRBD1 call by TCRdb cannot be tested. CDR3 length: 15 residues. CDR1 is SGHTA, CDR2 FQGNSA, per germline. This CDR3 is CASNIQGALTGELFF.

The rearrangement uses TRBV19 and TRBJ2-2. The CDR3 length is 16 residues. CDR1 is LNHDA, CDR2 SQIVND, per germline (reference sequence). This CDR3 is CASRIQSVLGTGELFF. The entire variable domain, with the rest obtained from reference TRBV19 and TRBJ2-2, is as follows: DGGITQSPKYLFRKEGQNVTLSCEQNLNHDAMYWYRQDPGQGLRLIYYSQIVNDFQKGDIAEGYSVSREKKESFPLTVTSAQKNPTAFYLCASRIQSVLGTGELFFGEGSRLTVL.

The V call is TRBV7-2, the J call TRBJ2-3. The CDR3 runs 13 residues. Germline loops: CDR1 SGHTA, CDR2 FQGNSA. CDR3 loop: CASSSLGTDTQYF.